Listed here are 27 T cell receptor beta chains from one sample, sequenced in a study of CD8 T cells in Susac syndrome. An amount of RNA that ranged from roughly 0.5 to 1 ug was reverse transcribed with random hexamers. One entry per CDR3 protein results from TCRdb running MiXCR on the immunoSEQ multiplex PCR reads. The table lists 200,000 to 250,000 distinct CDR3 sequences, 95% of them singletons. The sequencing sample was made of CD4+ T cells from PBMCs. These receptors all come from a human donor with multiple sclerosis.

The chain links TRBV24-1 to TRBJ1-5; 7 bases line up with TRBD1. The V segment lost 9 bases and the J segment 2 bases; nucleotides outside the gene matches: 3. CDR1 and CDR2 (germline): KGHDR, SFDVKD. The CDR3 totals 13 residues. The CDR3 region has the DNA TGTGCCACCTCAGGGGGACGCAATCAGCCCCAGCATTTT. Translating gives CATSGGRNQPQHF.

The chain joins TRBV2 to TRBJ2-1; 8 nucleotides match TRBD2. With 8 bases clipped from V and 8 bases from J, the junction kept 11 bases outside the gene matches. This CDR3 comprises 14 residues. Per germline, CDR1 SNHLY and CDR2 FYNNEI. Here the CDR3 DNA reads TGTGCCAGCTCCCCAGGACTAGCTTTCGATGAGCAGTTCTTC. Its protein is CASSPGLAFDEQFF.

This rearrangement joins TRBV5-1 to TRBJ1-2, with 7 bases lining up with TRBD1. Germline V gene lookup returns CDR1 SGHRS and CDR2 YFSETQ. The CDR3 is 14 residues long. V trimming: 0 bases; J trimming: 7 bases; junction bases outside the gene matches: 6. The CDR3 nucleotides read TGCGCCAGCAGCTTGGCTCGACAGGGAGCTGGCTACACCTTC. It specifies CASSLARQGAGYTF.

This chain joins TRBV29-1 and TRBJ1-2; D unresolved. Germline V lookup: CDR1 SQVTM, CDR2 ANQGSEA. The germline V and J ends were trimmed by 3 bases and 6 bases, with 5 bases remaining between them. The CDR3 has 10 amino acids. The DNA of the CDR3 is TGCAGCGTTGACGATAATGGCTACACCTTC. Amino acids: CSVDDNGYTF.

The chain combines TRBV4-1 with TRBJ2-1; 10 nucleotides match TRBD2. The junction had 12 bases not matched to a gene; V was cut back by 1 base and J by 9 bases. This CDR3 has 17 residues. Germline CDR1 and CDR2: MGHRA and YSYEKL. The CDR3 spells CASSQAAGLAGVVEQFF. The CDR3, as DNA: TGCGCCAGCAGCCAAGCCGCGGGGCTAGCGGGAGTGGTTGAGCAGTTCTTC.

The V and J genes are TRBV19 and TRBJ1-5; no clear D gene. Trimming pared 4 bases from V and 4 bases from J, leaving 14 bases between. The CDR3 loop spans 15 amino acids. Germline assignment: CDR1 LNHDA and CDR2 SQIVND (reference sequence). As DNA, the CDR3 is TGTGCCAGTAGTACAGAGGCACCACGGAATCAGCCCCAGCATTTT. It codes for CASSTEAPRNQPQHF.

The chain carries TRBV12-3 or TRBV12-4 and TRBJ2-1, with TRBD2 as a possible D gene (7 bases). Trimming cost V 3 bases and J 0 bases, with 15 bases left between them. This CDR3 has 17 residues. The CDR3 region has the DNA TGTGCCAGCAGTTTTTTCGTCGGGGGGCTCTCCTACAATGAGCAGTTCTTC. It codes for CASSFFVGGLSYNEQFF.

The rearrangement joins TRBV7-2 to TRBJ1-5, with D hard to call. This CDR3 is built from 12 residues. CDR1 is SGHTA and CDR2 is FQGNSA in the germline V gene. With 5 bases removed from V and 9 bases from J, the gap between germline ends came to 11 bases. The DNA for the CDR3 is TGTGCCAGCAGCCTCGACCTAGGGCCCCAGCATTTT. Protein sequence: CASSLDLGPQHF.

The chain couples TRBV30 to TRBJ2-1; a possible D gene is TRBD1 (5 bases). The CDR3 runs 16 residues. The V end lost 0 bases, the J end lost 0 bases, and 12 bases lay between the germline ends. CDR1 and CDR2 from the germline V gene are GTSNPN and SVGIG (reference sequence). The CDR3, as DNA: TGTGCCTGGAGTGTACAGGCACTGAGCTCCTACAATGAGCAGTTCTTC. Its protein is CAWSVQALSSYNEQFF.

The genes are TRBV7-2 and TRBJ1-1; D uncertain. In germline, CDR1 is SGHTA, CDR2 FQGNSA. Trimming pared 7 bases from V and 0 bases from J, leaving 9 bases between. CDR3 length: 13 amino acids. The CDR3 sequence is CASTTRMNTEAFF. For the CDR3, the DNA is TGTGCCAGCACCACGCGGATGAACACTGAAGCTTTCTTT.

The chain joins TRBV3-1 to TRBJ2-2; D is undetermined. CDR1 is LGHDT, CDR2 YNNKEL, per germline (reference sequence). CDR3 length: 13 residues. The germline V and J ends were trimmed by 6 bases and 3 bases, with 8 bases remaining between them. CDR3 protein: CASSILYTGELFF. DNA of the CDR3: TGTGCCAGCAGTATATTATACACCGGGGAGCTGTTTTTT.

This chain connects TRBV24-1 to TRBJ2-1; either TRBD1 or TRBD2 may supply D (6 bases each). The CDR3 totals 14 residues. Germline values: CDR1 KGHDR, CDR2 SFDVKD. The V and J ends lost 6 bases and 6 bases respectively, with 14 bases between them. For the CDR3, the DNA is TGTGCCACCAGTCCCGGGGGCGCCGTCAATGAGCAGTTCTTC. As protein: CATSPGGAVNEQFF.

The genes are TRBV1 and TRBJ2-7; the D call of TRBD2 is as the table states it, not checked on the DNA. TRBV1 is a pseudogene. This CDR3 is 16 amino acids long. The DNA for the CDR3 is TGCACCAGCAGCCAAGAAAAGCGGGACCTCCCCTACGAGCAGTACTTC. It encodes CTSSQEKRDLPYEQYF.

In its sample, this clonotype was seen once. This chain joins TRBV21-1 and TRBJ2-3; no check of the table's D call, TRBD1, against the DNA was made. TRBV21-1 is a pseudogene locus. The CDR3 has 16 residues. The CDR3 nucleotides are TGTGCCAGCAGCACGGGACAGCCGAAATTCACAGATACGCAGTATTTT. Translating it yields CASSTGQPKFTDTQYF.

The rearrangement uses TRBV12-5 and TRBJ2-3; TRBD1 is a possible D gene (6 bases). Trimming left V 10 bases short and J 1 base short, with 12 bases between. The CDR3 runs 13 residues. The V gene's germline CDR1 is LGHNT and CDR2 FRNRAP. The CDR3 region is CATGEGGTDTQYF. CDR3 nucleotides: TGTGCTACCGGAGAGGGGGGCACAGATACGCAGTATTTT.

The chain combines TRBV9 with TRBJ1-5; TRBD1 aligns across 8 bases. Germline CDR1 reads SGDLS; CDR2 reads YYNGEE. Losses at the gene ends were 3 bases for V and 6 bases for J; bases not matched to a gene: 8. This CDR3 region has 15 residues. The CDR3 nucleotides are TGTGCCAGCAGCGGACAGGGGATGAGTGGTCAGCCCCAGCATTTT. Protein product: CASSGQGMSGQPQHF.

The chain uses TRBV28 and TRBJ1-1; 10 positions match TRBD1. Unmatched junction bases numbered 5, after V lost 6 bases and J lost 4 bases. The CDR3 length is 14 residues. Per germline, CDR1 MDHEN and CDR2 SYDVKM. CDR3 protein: CASRDRGPVTEAFF. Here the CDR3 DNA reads TGTGCCAGCAGAGACAGGGGGCCGGTCACTGAAGCTTTCTTT.

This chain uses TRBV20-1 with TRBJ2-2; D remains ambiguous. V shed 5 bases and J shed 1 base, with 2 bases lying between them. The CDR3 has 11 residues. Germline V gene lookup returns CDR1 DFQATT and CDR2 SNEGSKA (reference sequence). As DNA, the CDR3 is TGCAGTGCTTGGAACACCGGGGAGCTGTTTTTT. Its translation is CSAWNTGELFF.

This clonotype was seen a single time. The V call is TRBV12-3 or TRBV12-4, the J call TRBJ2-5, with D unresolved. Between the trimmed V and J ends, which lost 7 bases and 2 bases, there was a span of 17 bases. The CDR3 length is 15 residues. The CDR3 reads CASNYRGWPQETQYF. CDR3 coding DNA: TGTGCCAGCAATTACCGTGGTTGGCCACAAGAGACCCAGTACTTC.

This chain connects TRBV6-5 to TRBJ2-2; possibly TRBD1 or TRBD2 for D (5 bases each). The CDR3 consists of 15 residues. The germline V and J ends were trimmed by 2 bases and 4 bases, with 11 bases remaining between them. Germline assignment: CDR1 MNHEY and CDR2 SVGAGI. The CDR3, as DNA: TGTGCCAGCAGTTACGGGACCATGGTCACCGGGGAGCTGTTTTTT. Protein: CASSYGTMVTGELFF.

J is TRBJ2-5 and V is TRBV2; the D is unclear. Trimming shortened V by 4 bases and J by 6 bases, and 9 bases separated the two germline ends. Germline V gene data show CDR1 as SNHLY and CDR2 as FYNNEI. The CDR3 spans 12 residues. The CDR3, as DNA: TGTGCCAGCAGTGGTAGCTACCAGACCCAGTACTTC. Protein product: CASSGSYQTQYF.

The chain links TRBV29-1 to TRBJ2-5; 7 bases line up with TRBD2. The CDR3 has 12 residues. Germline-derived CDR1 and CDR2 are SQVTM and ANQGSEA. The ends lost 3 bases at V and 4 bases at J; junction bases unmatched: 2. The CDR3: CSVDLAAETQYF. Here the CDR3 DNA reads TGCAGCGTTGATCTAGCGGCAGAGACCCAGTACTTC.

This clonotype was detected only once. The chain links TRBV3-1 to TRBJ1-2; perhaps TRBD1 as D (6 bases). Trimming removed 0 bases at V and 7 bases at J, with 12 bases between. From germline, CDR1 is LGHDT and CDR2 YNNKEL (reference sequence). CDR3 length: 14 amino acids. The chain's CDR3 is CASSQESGAGGYTF. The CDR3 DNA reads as TGTGCCAGCAGCCAAGAGTCAGGGGCTGGTGGCTACACCTTC.

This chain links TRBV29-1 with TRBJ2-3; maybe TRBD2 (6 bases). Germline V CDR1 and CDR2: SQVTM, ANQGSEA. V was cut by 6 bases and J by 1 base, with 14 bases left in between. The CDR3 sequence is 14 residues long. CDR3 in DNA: TGCAGCGTAGATACTAGCAGACGCACAGATACGCAGTATTTT. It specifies CSVDTSRRTDTQYF.

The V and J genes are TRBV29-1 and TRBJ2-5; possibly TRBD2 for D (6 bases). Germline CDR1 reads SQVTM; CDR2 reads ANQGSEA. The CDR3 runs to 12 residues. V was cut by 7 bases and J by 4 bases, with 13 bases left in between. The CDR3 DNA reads TGCAGCGCGATACCGGGAGCAGAGACCCAGTACTTC. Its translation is CSAIPGAETQYF. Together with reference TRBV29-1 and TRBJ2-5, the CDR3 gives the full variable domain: SAVISQKPSRDICQRGTSLTIQCQVDSQVTMMFWYRQQPGQSLTLIATANQGSEATYESGFVIDKFPISRPNLTFSTLTVSNMSPEDSSIYLCSAIPGAETQYFGPGTRLLVL.

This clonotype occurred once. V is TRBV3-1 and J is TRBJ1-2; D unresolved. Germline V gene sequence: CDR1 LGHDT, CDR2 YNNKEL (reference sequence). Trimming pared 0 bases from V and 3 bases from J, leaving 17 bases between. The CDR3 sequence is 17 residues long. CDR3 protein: CASSQDGRAADDYGYTF. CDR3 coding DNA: TGTGCCAGCAGCCAAGATGGTAGGGCCGCAGATGACTATGGCTACACCTTC. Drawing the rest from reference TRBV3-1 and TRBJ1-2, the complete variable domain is DTAVSQTPKYLVTQMGNDKSIKCEQNLGHDTMYWYKQDSKKFLKIMFSYNNKELIINETVPNRFSPKSPDKAHLNLHINSLELGDSAVYFCASSQDGRAADDYGYTFGSGTRLTVV.

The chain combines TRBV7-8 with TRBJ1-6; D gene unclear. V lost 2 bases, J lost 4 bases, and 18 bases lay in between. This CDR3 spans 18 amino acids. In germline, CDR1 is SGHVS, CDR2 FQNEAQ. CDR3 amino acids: CASSLLSLGRVYNSPLHF. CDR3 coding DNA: TGTGCCAGCAGCTTACTCTCATTGGGGAGAGTATATAATTCACCCCTCCACTTT.